This T cell receptor (beta chain) was identified in a study of T cell repertoires in cytomegalovirus infection. Notes on this clonotype: The target antigen is unknown.

Using its own MiXCR run on the reads, TCRdb lists one record per CDR3 protein. The sample lists roughly 310,000 distinct CDR3 sequences, 25% to 30% occurring once. This clonotype was obtained from a human donor in good health (CMV status not recorded). Some clones in this sample may be carry-over from other donors' samples. Source: cultured PBMCs, taken from culture after CMV antigen stimulation.

The CDR3 DNA sequence: TGCGCCAGCGGGTCGGGGACGCAGTATTTT. This translates into CASGSGTQYF. The rearrangement joins TRBV4-1 to TRBJ2-3; D perhaps matches TRBD2 (5 bases). This CDR3 comprises 10 residues. Germline lookup yields CDR1 MGHRA and CDR2 YSYEKL. The V end was cut by 8 bases, the J end by 9 bases, with 9 bases between.